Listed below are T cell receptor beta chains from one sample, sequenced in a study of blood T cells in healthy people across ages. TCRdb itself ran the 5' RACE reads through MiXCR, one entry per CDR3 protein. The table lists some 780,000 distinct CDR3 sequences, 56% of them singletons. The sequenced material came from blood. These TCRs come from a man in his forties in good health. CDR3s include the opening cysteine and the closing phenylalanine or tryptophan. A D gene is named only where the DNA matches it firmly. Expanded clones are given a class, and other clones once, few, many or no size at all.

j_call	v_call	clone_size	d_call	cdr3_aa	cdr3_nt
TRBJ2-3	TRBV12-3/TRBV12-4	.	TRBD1	CASILTGGADTQYF	TGTGCCAGCATTCTCACAGGGGGCGCAGATACGCAGTATTTT
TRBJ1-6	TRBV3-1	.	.	CASSPRISHASPLHF	TGTGCCAGCAGCCCCCGGATCAGTCACGCATCACCCCTCCACTTT
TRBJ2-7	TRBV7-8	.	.	CASSLAGPLGEQYF	TGTGCCAGCAGCTTGGCGGGACCCCTCGGAGAGCAGTACTTC
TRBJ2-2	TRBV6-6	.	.	CASSYSQETGELFF	TGTGCCAGCAGTTACTCGCAAGAAACCGGGGAGCTGTTTTTT
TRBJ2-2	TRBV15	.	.	CATSRDRGYTGELFF	TGTGCCACCAGCAGAGATCGGGGTTACACCGGGGAGCTGTTTTTT
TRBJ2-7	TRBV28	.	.	CASRLVSGSYEQYF	TGTGCCAGCAGACTGGTTAGCGGCTCCTACGAGCAGTACTTC
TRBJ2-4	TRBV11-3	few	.	CASSLSAPGDIQYF	TGTGCCAGCAGCTTATCCGCCCCGGGGGACATTCAGTACTTC
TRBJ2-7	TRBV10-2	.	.	CASSESGNEQYF	TGCGCCAGCAGTGAGTCAGGGAACGAGCAGTACTTC
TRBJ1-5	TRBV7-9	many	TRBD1	CASREGTDSNQPQHF	TGTGCCAGCAGGGAAGGGACAGATAGCAATCAGCCCCAGCATTTT
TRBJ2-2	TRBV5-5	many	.	CASSFRGGGDTGELFF	TGTGCCAGCAGCTTTCGAGGGGGAGGGGACACCGGGGAGCTGTTTTTT
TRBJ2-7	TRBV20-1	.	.	CSARSHRESSYEQYF	TGCAGTGCTAGGTCCCATAGGGAAAGCTCCTACGAGCAGTACTTC
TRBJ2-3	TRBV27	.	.	CASIGGLTDTQYF	TGTGCCAGCATCGGGGGGCTGACAGATACGCAGTATTTT
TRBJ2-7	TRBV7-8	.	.	CASSLSPKGPYEQYF	TGTGCCAGCAGCTTAAGTCCTAAAGGCCCCTACGAGCAGTACTTC
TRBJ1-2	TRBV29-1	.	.	CSVEDIWGTHDGYTF	TGCAGCGTTGAAGATATTTGGGGGACCCACGATGGCTACACCTTC
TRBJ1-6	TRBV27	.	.	CASSLRSFINSPLHF	TGTGCCAGCAGTTTACGGTCCTTCATTAATTCACCCCTCCACTTT
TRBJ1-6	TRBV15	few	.	CATSRDPGKSPLHF	TGTGCCACCAGCAGAGACCCAGGGAAATCACCCCTCCACTTT
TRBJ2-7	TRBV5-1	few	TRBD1	CASSSRQGALQEQYF	TGCGCCAGCAGCTCTCGACAGGGGGCTCTACAAGAGCAGTACTTC
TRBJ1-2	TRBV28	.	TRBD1	CASSLSGQFYGYTF	TGTGCCAGCAGTTTATCGGGACAGTTTTACGGCTACACCTTC
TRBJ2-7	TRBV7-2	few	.	CASSLASASSYEQYF	TGTGCCAGCAGCTTAGCTAGCGCCAGCTCCTACGAGCAGTACTTC
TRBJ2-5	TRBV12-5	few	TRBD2	CASGPITSGKGETQYF	TGTGCTAGTGGTCCCATAACTAGCGGGAAGGGAGAGACCCAGTACTTC
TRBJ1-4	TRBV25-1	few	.	CASSEFRGKTNEKLFF	TGTGCCAGCAGTGAATTTCGAGGAAAAACTAATGAAAAACTGTTTTTT